The clone carrying this T cell receptor (delta chain) is categorized as medium-sized (0.01 to 0.1%). Its target is not known. The entry originates in a study of DNA immune sequencing with unique molecular identifiers. Across the whole study: Buffy-coat γδ T cells, enriched immunomagnetically, supplied the sequenced genomic DNA. Inputs: 95 to 100 ng DNA from enriched γδ cells, about 1 ug from non-enriched PBMCs. General study findings and limits: TRD sequences lacking matching primers are not detectable by this approach. Healthy donor TRD clonotypes most often used TRDV2 joined to TRDJ1.

Germline CDR1 reads GEAIGNYY; CDR2 reads EKD. With 0 bases clipped from V and 0 bases from J, the junction kept 18 bases outside the gene matches. This CDR3 spans 20 amino acids. Genomic DNA underwent 32-plex PCR targeting all 8 TRDV and 4 TRDJ genes. The library had 12-nucleotide UMIs introduced over approximately 3 barcoding cycles, then a second adapter PCR. TCRdb called clones from the multiplex PCR reads again using CATT. The data hold about 710 delta-chain clones, with more than 3.5% observed a single time. The chain carries TRDV2 and TRDJ1; 7 bases line up with TRDD3. Sequencing was carried out using gamma-delta T cells from PBMCs. The TCR was taken from a human donor in good health. Here the CDR3 DNA reads TGTGCCTGTGACACCGTTTTGTTCCTCCCCGGGGATATGTACACCGATAAACTCATCTTT. It encodes CACDTVLFLPGDMYTDKLIF.